The clone carrying this TCR beta chain was seen just once. What it recognizes is unknown. The entry originates in a study of vaccination and CD4 T cells after COVID-19. For the study at large: As their vaccination, participants received two doses of either BNT162b2 or mRNA-1273 vaccine. Post-vaccination samples were procured at a median of roughly 76 days following dose two (range 14 to 241). Whole-study findings and limits: Sampling was limited to relatively few convalescent patients, with no early post-infection timepoints studied.

The CDR3 runs 15 residues. Trimming cost V 5 bases and J 0 bases, with 10 bases left between them. Germline V gives CDR1 SGHTA, CDR2 FQGTGA. The time point here: late sampling 161 to 241 days after vaccination in a few convalescent patients. TCRdb ran MiXCR on the PCR reads and lists one entry per CDR3 protein. This table has some 33,000 distinct CDR3 sequences, more than 35% appearing once. The TCR comes from a human donor who had recovered from COVID-19. Here the sequenced sample was CD4+ T cells from blood, taken about 7 months after SARS-CoV-2 vaccination. V is TRBV7-3 and J is TRBJ2-2; TRBD2 is a possible D gene (6 bases). Here the CDR3 reads CASSGGWSNTGELFF. DNA for the CDR3: TGTGCCAGCAGCGGAGGGTGGTCGAACACCGGGGAGCTGTTTTTT.